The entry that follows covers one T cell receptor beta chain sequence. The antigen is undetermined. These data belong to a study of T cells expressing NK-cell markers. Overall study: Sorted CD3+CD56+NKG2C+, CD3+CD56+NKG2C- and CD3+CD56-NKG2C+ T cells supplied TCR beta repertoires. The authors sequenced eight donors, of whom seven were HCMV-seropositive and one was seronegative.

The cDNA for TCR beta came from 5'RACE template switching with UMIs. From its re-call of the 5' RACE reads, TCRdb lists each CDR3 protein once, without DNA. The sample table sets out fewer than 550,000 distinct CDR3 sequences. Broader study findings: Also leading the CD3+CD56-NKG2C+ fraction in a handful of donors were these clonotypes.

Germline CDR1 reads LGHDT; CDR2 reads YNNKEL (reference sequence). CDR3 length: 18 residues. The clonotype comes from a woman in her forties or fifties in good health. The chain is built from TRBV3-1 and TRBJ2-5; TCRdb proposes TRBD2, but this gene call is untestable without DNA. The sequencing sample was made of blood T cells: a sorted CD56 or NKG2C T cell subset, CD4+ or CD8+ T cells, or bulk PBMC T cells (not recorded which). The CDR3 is CASSQRRGTSGGQETQYF.